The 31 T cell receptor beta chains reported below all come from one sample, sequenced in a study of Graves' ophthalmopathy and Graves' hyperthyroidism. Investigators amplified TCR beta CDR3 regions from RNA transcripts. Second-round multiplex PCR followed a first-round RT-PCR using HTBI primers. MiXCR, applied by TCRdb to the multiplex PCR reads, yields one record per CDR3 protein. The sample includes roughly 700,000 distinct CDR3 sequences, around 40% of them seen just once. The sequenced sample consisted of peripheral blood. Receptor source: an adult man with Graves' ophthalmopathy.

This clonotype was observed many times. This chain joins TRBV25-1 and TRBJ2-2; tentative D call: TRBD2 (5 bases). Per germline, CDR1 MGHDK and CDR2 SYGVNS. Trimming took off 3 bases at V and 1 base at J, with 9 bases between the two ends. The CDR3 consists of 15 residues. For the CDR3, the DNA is TGTGCCAGCAGTGACGGAGGAGTGAACACCGGGGAGCTGTTTTTT. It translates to CASSDGGVNTGELFF.

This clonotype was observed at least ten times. The CDR3 sequence: CSANPGYEQYF. CDR3 sequence (DNA): TGCAGTGCAAATCCCGGGTACGAGCAGTACTTC. J is TRBJ2-7 and V is TRBV20-1, with D unclear. V lost 6 bases, J lost 4 bases, and 10 bases lay in between. CDR1 is DFQATT, CDR2 SNEGSKA, per germline (reference sequence). The CDR3 contains 11 residues.

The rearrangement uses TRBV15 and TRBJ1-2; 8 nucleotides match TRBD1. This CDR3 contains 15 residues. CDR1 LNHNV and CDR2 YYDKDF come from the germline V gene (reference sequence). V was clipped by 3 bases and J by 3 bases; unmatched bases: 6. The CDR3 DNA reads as TGTGCCACCAGCAGGTTGGACAGGGATCACTATGGCTACACCTTC. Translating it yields CATSRLDRDHYGYTF.

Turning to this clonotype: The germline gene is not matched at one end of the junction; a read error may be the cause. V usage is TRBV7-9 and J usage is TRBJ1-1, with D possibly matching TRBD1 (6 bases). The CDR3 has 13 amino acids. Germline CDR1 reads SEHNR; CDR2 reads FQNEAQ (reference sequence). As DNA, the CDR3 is TGTGCCAGCAGCTGGGATCAACAGGGTCTTGCTCTCTTT. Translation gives CASSWDQQGLALF.

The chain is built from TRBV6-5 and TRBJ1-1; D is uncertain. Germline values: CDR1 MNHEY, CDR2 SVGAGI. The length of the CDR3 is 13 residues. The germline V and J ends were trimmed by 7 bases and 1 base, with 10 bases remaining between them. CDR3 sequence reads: CASTPDTNTEAFF. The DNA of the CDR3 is TGTGCCAGCACCCCAGACACGAACACTGAAGCTTTCTTT.

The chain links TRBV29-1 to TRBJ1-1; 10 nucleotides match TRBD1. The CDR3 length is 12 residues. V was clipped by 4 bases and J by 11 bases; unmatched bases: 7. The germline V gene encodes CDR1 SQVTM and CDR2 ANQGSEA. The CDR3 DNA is TGCAGCGTTGGCGGACAGGGGGGGATGGCTTTCTTT. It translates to CSVGGQGGMAFF.

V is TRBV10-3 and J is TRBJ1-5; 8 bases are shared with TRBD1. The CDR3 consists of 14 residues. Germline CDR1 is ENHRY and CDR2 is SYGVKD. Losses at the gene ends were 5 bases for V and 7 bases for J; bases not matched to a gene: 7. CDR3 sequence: CAISPTGAGQPQHF. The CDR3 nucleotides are TGTGCCATCAGTCCGACAGGGGCAGGGCAGCCCCAGCATTTT.

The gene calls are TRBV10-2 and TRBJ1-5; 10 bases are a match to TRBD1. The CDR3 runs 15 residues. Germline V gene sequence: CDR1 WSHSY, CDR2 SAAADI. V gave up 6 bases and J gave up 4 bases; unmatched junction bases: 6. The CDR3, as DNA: TGCGCCAGCAGACGGGACAGGGGAGGGAATCAGCCCCAGCATTTT. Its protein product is CASRRDRGGNQPQHF.

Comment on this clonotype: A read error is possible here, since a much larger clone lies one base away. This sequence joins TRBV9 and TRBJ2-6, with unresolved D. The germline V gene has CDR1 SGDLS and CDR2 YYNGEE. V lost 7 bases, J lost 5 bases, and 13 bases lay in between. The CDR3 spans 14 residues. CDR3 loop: CASEGLSRANVLTF. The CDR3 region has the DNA TGTGCCAGCGAAGGTTTGTCTAGGGCCAACGTCCTGACTTTC.

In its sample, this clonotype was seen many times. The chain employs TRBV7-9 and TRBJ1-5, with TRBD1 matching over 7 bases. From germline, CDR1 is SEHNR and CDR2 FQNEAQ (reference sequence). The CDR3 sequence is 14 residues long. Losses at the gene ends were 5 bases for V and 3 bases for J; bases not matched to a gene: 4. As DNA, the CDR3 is TGTGCCAGCAGCCGGACAGGCTCCAATCAGCCCCAGCATTTT. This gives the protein CASSRTGSNQPQHF.

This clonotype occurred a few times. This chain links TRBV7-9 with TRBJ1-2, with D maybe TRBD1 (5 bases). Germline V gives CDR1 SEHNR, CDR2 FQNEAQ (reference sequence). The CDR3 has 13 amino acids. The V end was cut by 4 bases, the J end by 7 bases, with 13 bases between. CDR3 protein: CASSSFTGGGYTF. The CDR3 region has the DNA TGTGCCAGCAGCTCCTTTACGGGGGGTGGCTACACCTTC.

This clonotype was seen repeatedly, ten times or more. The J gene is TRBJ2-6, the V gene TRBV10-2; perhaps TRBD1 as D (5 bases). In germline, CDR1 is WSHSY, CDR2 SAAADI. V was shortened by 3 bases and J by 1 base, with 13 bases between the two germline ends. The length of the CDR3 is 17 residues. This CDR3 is CASSDPLPGSGANVLTF. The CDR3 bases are TGCGCCAGCAGTGACCCGCTCCCAGGGTCTGGGGCCAACGTCCTGACTTTC.

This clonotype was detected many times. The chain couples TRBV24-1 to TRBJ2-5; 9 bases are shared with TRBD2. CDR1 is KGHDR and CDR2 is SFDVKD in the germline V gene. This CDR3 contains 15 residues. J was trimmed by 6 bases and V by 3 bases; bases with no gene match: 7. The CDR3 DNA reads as TGTGCCACCAGTGATGTTATAGCGGGAGTACAGACCCAGTACTTC. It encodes CATSDVIAGVQTQYF.

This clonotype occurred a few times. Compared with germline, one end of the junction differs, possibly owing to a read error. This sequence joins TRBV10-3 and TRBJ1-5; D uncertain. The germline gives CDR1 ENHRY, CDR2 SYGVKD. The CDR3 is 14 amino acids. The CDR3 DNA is TGTGCCAGCAGTGACATTTGGCTTAATCAGCCCCAGCATTTT. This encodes CASSDIWLNQPQHF.

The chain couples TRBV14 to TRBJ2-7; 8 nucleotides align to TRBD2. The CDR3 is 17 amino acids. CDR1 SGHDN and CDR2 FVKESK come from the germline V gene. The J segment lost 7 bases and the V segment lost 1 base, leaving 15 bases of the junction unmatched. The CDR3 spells CASSQVKKSGSGAEQYF. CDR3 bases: TGTGCCAGCAGCCAAGTTAAAAAGAGCGGGAGTGGGGCGGAGCAGTACTTC.

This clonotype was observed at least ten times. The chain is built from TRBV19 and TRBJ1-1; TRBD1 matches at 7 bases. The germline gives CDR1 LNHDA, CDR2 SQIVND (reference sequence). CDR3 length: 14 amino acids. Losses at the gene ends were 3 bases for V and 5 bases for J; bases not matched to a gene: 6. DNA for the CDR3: TGTGCCAGTAGTATGAGACAGGGTCGTACTGAAGCTTTCTTT. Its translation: CASSMRQGRTEAFF.

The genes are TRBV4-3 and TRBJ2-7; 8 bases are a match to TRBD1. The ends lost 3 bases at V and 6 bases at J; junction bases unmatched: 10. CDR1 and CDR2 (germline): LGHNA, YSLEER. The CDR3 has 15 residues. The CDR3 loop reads CASSHRYSDRAEQYF. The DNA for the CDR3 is TGCGCCAGCAGCCACCGATATTCGGACAGGGCCGAGCAGTACTTC.

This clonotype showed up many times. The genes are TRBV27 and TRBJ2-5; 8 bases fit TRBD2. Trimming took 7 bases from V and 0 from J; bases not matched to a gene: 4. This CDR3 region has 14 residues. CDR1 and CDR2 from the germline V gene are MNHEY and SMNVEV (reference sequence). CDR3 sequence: CASMGGGNQETQYF. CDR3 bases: TGTGCCAGCATGGGCGGGGGGAACCAAGAGACCCAGTACTTC.

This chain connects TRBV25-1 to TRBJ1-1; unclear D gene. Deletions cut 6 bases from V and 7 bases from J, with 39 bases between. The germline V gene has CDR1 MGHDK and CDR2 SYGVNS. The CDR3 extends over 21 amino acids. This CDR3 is CASSLGTKQSPQIRSFIEAFF. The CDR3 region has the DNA TGTGCCAGCAGCTTAGGAACGAAACAGTCTCCCCAAATCAGATCGTTCATTGAAGCTTTCTTT.

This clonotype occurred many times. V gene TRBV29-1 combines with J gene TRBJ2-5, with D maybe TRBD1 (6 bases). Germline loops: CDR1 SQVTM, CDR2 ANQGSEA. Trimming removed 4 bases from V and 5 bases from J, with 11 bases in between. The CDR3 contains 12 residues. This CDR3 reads CSVGSRGETQYF. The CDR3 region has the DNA TGCAGCGTTGGGAGCAGGGGTGAGACCCAGTACTTC.

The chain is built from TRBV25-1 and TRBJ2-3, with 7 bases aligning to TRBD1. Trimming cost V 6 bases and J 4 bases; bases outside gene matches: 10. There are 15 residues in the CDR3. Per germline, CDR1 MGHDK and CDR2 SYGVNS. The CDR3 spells CASSYRDRPADTQYF. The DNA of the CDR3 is TGTGCCAGCAGCTACCGGGACAGACCGGCAGATACGCAGTATTTT.

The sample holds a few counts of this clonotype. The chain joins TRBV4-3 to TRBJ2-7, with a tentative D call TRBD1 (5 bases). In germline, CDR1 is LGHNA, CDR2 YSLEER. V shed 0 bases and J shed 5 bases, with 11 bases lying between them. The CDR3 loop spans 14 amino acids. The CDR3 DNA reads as TGCGCCAGCAGCCAAGACAGGGTAGGCGACGAGCAGTACTTC. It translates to CASSQDRVGDEQYF.

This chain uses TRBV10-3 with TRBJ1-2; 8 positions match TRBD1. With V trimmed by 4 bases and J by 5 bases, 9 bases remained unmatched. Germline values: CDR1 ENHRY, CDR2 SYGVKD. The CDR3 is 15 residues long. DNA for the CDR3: TGTGCCATCAGTGCACTGACAGGGGCCGGGTATGGCTACACCTTC. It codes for CAISALTGAGYGYTF.

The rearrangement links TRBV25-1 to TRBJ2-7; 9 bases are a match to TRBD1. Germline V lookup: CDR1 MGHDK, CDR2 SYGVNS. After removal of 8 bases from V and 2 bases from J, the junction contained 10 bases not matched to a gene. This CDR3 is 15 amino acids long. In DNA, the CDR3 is TGTGCCAGCCCCCCGACAGGGGGGATTACCTACGAGCAGTACTTC. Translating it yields CASPPTGGITYEQYF.

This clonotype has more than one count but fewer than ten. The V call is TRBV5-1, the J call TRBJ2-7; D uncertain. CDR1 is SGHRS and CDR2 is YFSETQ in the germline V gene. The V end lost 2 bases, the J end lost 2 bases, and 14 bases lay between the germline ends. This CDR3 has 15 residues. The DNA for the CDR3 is TGCGCCAGCAGCTTAAATACCGGCAGAGCCTACGAGCAGTACTTC. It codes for CASSLNTGRAYEQYF.

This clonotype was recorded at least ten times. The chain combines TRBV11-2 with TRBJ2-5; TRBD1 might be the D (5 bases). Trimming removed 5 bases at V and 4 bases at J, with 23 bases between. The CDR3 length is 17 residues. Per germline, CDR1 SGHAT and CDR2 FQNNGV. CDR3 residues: CASSPTAWQGVGETQYF. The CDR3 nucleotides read TGTGCCAGCAGCCCAACAGCCTGGCAGGGTGTCGGAGAGACCCAGTACTTC.

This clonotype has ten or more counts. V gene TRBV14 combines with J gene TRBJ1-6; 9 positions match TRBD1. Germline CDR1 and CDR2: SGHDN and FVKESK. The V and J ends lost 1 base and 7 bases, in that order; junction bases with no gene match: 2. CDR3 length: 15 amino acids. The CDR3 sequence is CASSQGQGGNSPLHF. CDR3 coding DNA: TGTGCCAGCAGCCAAGGACAGGGGGGGAATTCACCCCTCCACTTT.

This chain's CDR3 is CSARGRVRGYEQYF. The CDR3 DNA is TGCAGTGCTAGAGGGCGGGTTCGTGGTTACGAGCAGTACTTC. The chain has TRBV20-1 and TRBJ2-7, with D perhaps matching TRBD2 (5 bases). Germline V gene lookup returns CDR1 DFQATT and CDR2 SNEGSKA (reference sequence). CDR3 length: 14 amino acids. V lost 1 base and J 4 bases, leaving 14 bases between the germline ends.

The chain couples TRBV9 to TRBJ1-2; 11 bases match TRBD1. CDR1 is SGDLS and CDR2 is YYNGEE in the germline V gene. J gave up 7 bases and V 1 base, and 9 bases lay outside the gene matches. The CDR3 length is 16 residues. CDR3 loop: CASSVSRTGGAGGYTF. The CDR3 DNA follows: TGTGCCAGCAGCGTAAGCCGGACAGGGGGCGCAGGTGGCTACACCTTC.

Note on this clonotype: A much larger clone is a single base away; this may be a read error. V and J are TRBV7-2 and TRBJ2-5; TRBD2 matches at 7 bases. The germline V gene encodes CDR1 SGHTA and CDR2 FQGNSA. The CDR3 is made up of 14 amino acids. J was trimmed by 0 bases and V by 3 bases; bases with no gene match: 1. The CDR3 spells CASSLGLHQETQYF. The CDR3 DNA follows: TGTGCCAGCAGCTTGGGACTACACCAAGAGACCCAGTACTTC.

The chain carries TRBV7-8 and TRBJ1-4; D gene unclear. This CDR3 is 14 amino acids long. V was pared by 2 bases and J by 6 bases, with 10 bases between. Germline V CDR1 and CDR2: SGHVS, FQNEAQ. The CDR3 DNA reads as TGTGCCAGCAGCTTAAGCAAGGGTGATGAAAAACTGTTTTTT. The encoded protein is CASSLSKGDEKLFF.